Described below is a single T cell receptor beta chain sequence and its context. This clone's antigen is unknown. Base qualities are not recorded, but no much larger clone differs from it by a single base. The CDR3 regions of human TCRbeta chains were analyzed by immunosequencing. The authors processed their data as follows. Repertoire TCRs were checked for matches against a reference library of SARS-CoV-2-specific TCRs that had been generated using the MIRA antigen-specificity platform. Breadth meant the fraction of unique TCRs that were SARS-CoV-2-associated, whereas depth meant the fraction of total T cells that were SARS-CoV-2-associated. Using the MIRA data, each spike-specific TCR was mapped to the spike region that the TCR reacts to and placed in a CD4 or CD8 class. Log10-transformed breadth and depth values were compared by one-way ANOVA with Sidak's multiple comparisons tests. TCRdb took over this immuneACCESS table, retaining in-frame rearrangements with V and J assigned. Such tables are incomplete; in checked studies, under half of the missing clones stem from an unresolved V gene, and the remainder is unexplained. V and J calls and clone size are as listed in that table; D and trimming were resolved from the DNA. This sample comprises tens of thousands of clones, 85% to 90% of them detected only once. The ten largest clonotypes hold about 7.3% of the sample.

The record originates from a study of T cell responses to AZD1222 COVID-19 vaccine (TCRdb year 2021). About the study as a whole: AZD1222 recipients given second doses at about 4 weeks or at about 12 weeks were pooled, since spike-specific TCR depth and breadth were not found to differ between the two schedules. Trial participants were enrolled into age subgroups of 18-55, 56-69 and 70-plus years, which contained about 150, 28 and 57 TCR-sequenced participants, respectively. A total of approximately 230 trial participants underwent TCR sequencing, of whom about 210 received two doses of AZD1222 and some 26 received two doses of the MenACWY control vaccine.

For CDR1 and CDR2, the germline V gene (reference sequence) lists SGHNT and YYREEE. V ends up 0 bases short and J 0 bases short, with an unmatched junction base count of 2. The CDR3 starts with the cysteine, ends with the phenylalanine, and has 15 residues. Only the CDR3 DNA is retained, 45 bases long and in frame from the first base. Reading the label with the study, this specimen's time point is: baseline before first vaccination. Vaccinee samples came from UK trials COV001 and COV002, including a single-blind randomized controlled phase 2/3 trial of AZD1222 (ChAdOx1 nCoV-19) in healthy adults. Trial participant PBMC samples were collected at day 0 and day 28 after the second dose for TCRbeta chain sequencing. Broad study findings and their caveats: Participants were mostly white British and included more females than males, and it was suggested by the authors that clonal diversity may have been underestimated. In the small 56-69-year group, the increase in depth fell short of significance, most likely because of low power. Vaccine-associated CD4 TCRs spanned the whole spike protein, with dominant responses in regions 160-218 and 743-854. Because no day 14 peak-response samples were available, repertoires were characterized only after the peak T cell response. After two AZD1222 doses, spike-specific TCR breadth and depth were significantly higher than at day 0 and than in MenACWY recipients. Conclusions about previously exposed vaccinees are limited, since just five or six AZD1222 recipients were seropositive for SARS-CoV-2 at baseline. Nearly half of unique spike-specific TCRs reportedly recognized epitopes outside regions mutated in the B.1.351 and B.1.1.7 variants.

This sequence was found in an adult in good health. Recombination connected TRBV5-4 to TRBJ2-7, with 8 middle bases fitting TRBD1. The sample consisted of peripheral blood, taken on day 0 of AZD1222 vaccination. The CDR3 reads CASSLGQGTSYEQYF. The DNA sequence is as follows: TGTGCCAGCAGCTTGGGACAGGGGACCTCCTACGAGCAGTACTTC.